This T cell receptor (beta chain) was captured by sequencing in a study of metastatic and nonmetastatic thyroid tumors. Study-wide background: Comparative analysis of repertoires was undertaken across blood and tumor or nodule tissue obtained from malignant and benign thyroid patients. Study conclusions and caveats: Versus benign nodules, malignant thyroid tumors reportedly had significantly higher TCR beta diversity, in blood and tumor.

A note on this clone: The antigen is undetermined.

How the authors handled the data: CDR3 was compared across clinicopathological groups, and the resulting differences were used to build a distant-metastasis classifier for papillary thyroid cancer. TCRdb re-called clones from the PCR reads using MiXCR. The V and J calls follow TCRdb's processing rather than the paper's. Of about 7,700 clones listed, approximately 31% are singletons. The V gene's germline CDR1 is SGHRS and CDR2 YFSETQ. The length of the CDR3 is 16 residues. The germline V and J ends were trimmed by 3 bases and 2 bases, with 14 bases remaining between them. Thyroid surgery was performed in patients who had received no treatment beforehand.

This receptor was identified in a female donor with papillary thyroid cancer or a benign thyroid nodule (not recorded which). Some clones in this sample may be carry-over from other donors' samples. This chain links TRBV5-1 with TRBJ2-2; D remains unclear. The sequenced sample was tumor tissue. CDR3 nucleotides: TGCGCCAGCAGCTCTCCGGGTGGGGTAAACACCGGGGAGCTGTTTTTT. Protein: CASSSPGGVNTGELFF.